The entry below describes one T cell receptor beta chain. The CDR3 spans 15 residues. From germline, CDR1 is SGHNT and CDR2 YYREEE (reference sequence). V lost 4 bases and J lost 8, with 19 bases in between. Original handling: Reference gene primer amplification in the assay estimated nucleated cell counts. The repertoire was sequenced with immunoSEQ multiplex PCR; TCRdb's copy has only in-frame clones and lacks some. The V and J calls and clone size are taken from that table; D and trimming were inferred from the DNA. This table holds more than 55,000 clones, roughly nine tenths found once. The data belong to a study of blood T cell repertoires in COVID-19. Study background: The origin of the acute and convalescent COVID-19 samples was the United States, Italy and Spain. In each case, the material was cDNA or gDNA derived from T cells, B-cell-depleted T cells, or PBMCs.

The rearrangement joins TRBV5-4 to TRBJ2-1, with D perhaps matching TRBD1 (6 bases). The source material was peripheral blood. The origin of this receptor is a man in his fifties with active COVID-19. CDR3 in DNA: TGTGCCAGCAGCCAACGGACAGAGGGTGGTGATGAGCAGTTCTTC. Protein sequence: CASSQRTEGGDEQFF.